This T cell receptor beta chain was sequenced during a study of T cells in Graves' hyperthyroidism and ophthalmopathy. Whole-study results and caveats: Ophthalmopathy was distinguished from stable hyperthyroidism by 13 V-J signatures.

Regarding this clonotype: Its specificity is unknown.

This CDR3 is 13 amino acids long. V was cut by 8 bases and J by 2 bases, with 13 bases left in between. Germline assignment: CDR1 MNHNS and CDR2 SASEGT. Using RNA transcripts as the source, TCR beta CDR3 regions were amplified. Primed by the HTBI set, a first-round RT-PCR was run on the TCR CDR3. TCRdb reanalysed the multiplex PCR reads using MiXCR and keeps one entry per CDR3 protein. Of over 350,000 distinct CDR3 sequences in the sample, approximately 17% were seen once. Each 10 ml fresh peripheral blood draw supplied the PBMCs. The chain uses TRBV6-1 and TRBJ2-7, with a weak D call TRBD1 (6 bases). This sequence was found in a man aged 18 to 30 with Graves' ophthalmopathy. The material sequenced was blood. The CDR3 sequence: CASGRDIAYEQYF. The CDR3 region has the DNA TGTGCCAGCGGCAGGGACATCGCCTACGAGCAGTACTTC.